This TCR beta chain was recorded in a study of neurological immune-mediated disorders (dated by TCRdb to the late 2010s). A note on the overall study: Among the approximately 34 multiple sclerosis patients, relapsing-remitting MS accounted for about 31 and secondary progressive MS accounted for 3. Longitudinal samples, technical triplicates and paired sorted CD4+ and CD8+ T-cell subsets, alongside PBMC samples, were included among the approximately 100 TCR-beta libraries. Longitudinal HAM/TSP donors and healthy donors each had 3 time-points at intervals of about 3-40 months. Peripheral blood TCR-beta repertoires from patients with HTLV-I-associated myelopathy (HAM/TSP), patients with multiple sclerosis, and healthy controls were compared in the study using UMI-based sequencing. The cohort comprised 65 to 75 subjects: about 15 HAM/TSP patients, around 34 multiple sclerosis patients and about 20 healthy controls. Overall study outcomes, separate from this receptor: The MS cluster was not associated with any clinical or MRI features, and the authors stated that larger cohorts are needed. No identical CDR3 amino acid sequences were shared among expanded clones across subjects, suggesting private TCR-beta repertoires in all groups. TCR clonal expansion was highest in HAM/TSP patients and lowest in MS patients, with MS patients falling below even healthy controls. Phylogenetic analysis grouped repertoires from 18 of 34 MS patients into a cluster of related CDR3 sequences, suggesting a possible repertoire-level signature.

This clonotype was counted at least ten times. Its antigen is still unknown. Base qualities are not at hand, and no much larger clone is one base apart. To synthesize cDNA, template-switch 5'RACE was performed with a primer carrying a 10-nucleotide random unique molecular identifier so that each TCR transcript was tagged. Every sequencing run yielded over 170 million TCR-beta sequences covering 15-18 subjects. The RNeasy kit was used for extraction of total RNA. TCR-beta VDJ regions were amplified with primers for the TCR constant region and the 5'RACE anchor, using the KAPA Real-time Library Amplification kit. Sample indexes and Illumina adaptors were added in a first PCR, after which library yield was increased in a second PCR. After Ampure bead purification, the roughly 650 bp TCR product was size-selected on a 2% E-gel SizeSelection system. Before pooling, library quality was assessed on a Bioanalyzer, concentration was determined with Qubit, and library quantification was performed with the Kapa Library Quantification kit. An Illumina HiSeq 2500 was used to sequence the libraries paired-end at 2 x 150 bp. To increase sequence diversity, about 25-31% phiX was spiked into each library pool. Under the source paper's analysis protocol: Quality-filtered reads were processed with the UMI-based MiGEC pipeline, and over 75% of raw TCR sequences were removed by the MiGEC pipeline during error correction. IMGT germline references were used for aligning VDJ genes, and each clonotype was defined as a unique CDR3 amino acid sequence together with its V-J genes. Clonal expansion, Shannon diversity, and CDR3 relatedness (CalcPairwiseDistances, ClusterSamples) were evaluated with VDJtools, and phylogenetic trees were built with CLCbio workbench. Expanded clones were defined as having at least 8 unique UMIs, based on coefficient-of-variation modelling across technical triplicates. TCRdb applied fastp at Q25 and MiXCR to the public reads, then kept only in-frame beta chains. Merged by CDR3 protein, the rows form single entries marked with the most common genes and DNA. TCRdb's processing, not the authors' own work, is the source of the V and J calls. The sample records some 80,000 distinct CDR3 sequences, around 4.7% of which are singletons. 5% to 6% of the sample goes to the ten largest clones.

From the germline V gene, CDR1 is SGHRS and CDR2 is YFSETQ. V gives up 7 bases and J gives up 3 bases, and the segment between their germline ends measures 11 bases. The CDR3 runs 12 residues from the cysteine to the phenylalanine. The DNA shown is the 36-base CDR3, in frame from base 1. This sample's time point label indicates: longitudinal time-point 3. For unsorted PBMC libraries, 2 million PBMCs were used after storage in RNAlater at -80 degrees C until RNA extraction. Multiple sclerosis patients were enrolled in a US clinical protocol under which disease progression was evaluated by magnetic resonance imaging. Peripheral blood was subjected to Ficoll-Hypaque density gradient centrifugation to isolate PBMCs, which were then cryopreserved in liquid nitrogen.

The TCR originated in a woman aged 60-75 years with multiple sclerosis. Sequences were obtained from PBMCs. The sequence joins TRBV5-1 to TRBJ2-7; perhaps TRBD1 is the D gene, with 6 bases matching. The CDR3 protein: CASQDSNYEQYF. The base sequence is TGCGCCAGCCAGGACAGCAACTACGAGCAGTACTTC.